The 11 T cell receptor beta chains below all came from one sample that was sequenced in a study of CD8+ T cells in alopecia areata. cDNA prepared by RNA extraction and subsequent reverse transcription served as the template for sequencing. Data came from immunoSEQ multiplex PCR; TCRdb stores just in-frame clones and leaves some out. The top ten clones hold roughly 9.1% of a sample with 180,000 or so clones, 40% to 55% of them seen once. Specified treatment: oral pan-JAK inhibitor, 5-10 mg twice daily. This material consisted of CD8+ T cells sorted from blood, taken at approximately week 52, from a patient treated with tofacitinib. The origin of the receptors is a human donor with alopecia areata.

This clone was found a few times. CDR3 residues: CASSFSGRKAYEQYF. CDR3 DNA sequence: TGTGCCAGCAGTTTCTCGGGTAGGAAAGCGTACGAGCAGTACTTC. The chain is built from TRBV27 and TRBJ2-7, with D unresolved. This CDR3 spans 15 amino acids. V was pared by 3 bases and J by 4 bases, with 16 bases between. Germline V gene sequence: CDR1 MNHEY, CDR2 SMNVEV (reference sequence).

The J gene is TRBJ1-5, the V gene TRBV6-1; D perhaps matches TRBD1 (5 bases). The germline V gene encodes CDR1 MNHNS and CDR2 SASEGT. CDR3 length: 14 amino acids. The V and J ends lost 6 bases and 5 bases respectively, with 14 bases between them. The CDR3 region is CASSGTDTDQPQHF. In DNA form, the CDR3 reads TGTGCCAGCAGCGGGACCGATACAGATCAGCCCCAGCATTTT.

The chain has TRBV7-9 and TRBJ2-5; D possibly matches TRBD1 or TRBD2 (5 bases each). The V and J ends lost 1 base and 3 bases respectively, with 9 bases between them. The V gene's germline CDR1 is SEHNR and CDR2 FQNEAQ (reference sequence). This CDR3 is 14 amino acids long. CDR3 sequence reads: CASSLGGTEETQYF. CDR3 bases: TGTGCCAGCAGCTTAGGGGGGACCGAAGAGACCCAGTACTTC. Together with reference TRBV7-9 and TRBJ2-5, the CDR3 gives the full variable domain: DTGVSQNPRHKITKRGQNVTFRCDPISEHNRLYWYRQTLGQGPEFLTYFQNEAQLEKSRLLSDRFSAERPKGSFSTLEIQRTEQGDSAMYLCASSLGGTEETQYFGPGTRLLVL.

Written as DNA, the CDR3 is TGTGCCAGCAGCTTAGCCACGGGCAATCAGCCCCAGCATTTT. Translating gives CASSLATGNQPQHF. V is TRBV5-6 and J is TRBJ1-5; D remains ambiguous. V was clipped by 2 bases and J by 2 bases, with 8 bases between them. The CDR3 covers 14 residues. Germline loops: CDR1 SGHDT, CDR2 YYEEEE. The variable domain in full, with the rest retrieved from reference TRBV5-6 and TRBJ1-5, is DAGVTQSPTHLIKTRGQQVTLRCSPKSGHDTVSWYQQALGQGPQFIFQYYEEEERQRGNFPDRFSGHQFPNYSSELNVNALLLGDSALYLCASSLATGNQPQHFGDGTRLSIL.

The rearrangement uses TRBV29-1 and TRBJ1-1, with a weak D call TRBD1 (6 bases). Germline CDR1 is SQVTM and CDR2 is ANQGSEA. The length of the CDR3 is 12 residues. V lost 1 base and J lost 7, with 10 bases in between. For the CDR3, the DNA is TGCAGCGTTGAAGCGGGGGCCCTTGAAGCTTTCTTT. As protein: CSVEAGALEAFF.

The rearrangement links TRBV7-9 to TRBJ2-7, with 8 bases lining up with TRBD1. The trim removed 2 bases at V and 5 bases at J, leaving 5 bases unmatched. Germline V gene sequence: CDR1 SEHNR, CDR2 FQNEAQ (reference sequence). The CDR3 has 14 amino acids. CDR3 DNA sequence: TGTGCCAGCAGCTTAAGGGGACAGGTAGACGAGCAGTACTTC. The encoded protein is CASSLRGQVDEQYF.

This chain's CDR3 is CSVLTDRADEQFF. In nucleotides, the CDR3 is TGCAGCGTTCTAACCGACAGGGCCGATGAGCAGTTCTTC. The chain employs TRBV29-1 and TRBJ2-1; 7 bases fit TRBD1. The J segment lost 8 bases and the V segment lost 5 bases, leaving 9 bases of the junction unmatched. Germline V gene sequence: CDR1 SQVTM, CDR2 ANQGSEA. The CDR3 covers 13 residues.

The chain carries TRBV2 and TRBJ2-3; either TRBD1 or TRBD2 may supply D (6 bases each). The CDR3 loop spans 16 amino acids. Trimming shortened V by 0 bases and J by 3 bases, and 13 bases separated the two germline ends. Germline V CDR1 and CDR2: SNHLY, FYNNEI. The CDR3 DNA sequence: TGTGCCAGCAGTGAAGCGTGGGGGGACAAAACAGATACGCAGTATTTT. Its protein product is CASSEAWGDKTDTQYF.

The chain combines TRBV6-5 with TRBJ2-1, with 11 bases lining up with TRBD2. V shed 4 bases, J shed 3 bases, and the junction held 5 bases outside the gene matches. Germline values: CDR1 MNHEY, CDR2 SVGAGI. The CDR3 spans 16 residues. CDR3: CASSSATSGDYNEQFF. The CDR3 DNA is TGTGCCAGCAGTTCCGCGACTAGCGGGGACTACAATGAGCAGTTCTTC.

The chain combines TRBV27 with TRBJ2-7; D may be TRBD2 (6 bases). V was clipped by 6 bases and J by 2 bases, with 11 bases between them. The CDR3 runs 13 residues. From germline, CDR1 is MNHEY and CDR2 SMNVEV (reference sequence). Here the CDR3 DNA reads TGTGCCAGCAGCCCCGGGGGTACCTACGAGCAGTACTTC. Translated, it gives CASSPGGTYEQYF.

The chain recombines TRBV25-1 with TRBJ2-1; D unresolved. The germline V gene has CDR1 MGHDK and CDR2 SYGVNS. V shed 5 bases and J shed 5 bases, with 13 bases lying between them. CDR3 size: 14 residues. Here the CDR3 DNA reads TGTGCCAGCAGTTCTCTGCTGCTGGACAATGAGCAGTTCTTC. Amino acids: CASSSLLLDNEQFF.